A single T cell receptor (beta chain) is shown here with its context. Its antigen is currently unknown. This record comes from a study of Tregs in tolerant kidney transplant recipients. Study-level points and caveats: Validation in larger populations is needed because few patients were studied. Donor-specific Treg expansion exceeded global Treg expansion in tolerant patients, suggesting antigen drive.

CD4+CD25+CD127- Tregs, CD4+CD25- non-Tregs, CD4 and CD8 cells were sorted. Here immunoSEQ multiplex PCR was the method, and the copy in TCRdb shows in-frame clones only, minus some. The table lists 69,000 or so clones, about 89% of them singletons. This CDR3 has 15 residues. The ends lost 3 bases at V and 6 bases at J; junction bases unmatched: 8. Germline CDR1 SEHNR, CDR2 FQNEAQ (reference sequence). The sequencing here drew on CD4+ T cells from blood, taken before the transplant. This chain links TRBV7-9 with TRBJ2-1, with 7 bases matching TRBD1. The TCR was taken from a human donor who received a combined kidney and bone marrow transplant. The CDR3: CASSFTGARGNEQFF. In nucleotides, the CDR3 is TGTGCCAGCAGCTTTACAGGGGCCAGGGGCAATGAGCAGTTCTTC.